One and the same sample provided the 12 T cell receptor beta chains below, sequenced in a study of blood T cells in healthy people across ages (dated by TCRdb to the mid-2010s). The method behind the library was 5' RACE. The sequencer was an Illumina HiSeq 2500. A second roughly 6 to 11 cycle PCR used a sample-barcoded 5' primer and a J-beta primer mix. TCRdb cleaned the public reads at Q25 with fastp, built clones with MiXCR and kept in-frame beta chains. Each CDR3 protein appears once, grouped with its most common genes and DNA. In this sample the table shows about 750,000 distinct CDR3 sequences, approximately 55% of which occur a single time. Of the sample, about two fifths falls within the top ten clones. The specimen was blood. The source of these receptors is an elderly man in good health.

CDR3 in amino acids: CASSGGPGQNYGYTF. CDR3 nucleotide sequence: TGTGCCAGCAGTGGCGGACCGGGACAGAACTATGGCTACACCTTC. The chain joins TRBV25-1 to TRBJ1-2; 7 positions agree with TRBD1. Per germline, CDR1 MGHDK and CDR2 SYGVNS. Unmatched junction bases numbered 7, after V lost 4 bases and J lost 2 bases. CDR3 length: 15 residues.

The V gene is TRBV30, the J gene TRBJ1-6, with D possibly matching TRBD1 (6 bases). With 5 bases removed from V and 9 bases from J, the gap between germline ends came to 11 bases. The CDR3 is made up of 12 amino acids. Germline assignment: CDR1 GTSNPN and CDR2 SVGIG (reference sequence). CDR3 coding DNA: TGTGCCTGGTCAGAGGGGGGTTCACCCCTCCACTTT. Its translation: CAWSEGGSPLHF.

This clonotype appeared a few times. The gene calls are TRBV7-9 and TRBJ2-1; 11 bases are shared with TRBD2. Germline V gene sequence: CDR1 SEHNR, CDR2 FQNEAQ (reference sequence). CDR3 length equals 16 residues. The trim removed 3 bases at V and 5 bases at J, leaving 6 bases unmatched. The CDR3 is CASSLSGLAGNNEQFF. The CDR3 DNA reads as TGTGCCAGCAGCTTGTCTGGACTAGCGGGCAACAATGAGCAGTTCTTC.

This sequence joins TRBV27 and TRBJ2-7; no definite D call. The CDR3 totals 14 residues. Trimming pared 5 bases from V and 0 bases from J, leaving 11 bases between. Germline CDR1 is MNHEY and CDR2 is SMNVEV (reference sequence). The CDR3 nucleotides are TGTGCCAGCAGTGTGGTCAGGAACTCCTACGAGCAGTACTTC. Amino acid sequence: CASSVVRNSYEQYF.

This clonotype appeared once. The chain carries TRBV9 and TRBJ2-2, with 7 bases that match TRBD2. From germline, CDR1 is SGDLS and CDR2 YYNGEE. The CDR3 runs 16 residues. V gave up 0 bases and J gave up 1 base; unmatched junction bases: 3. Here the CDR3 reads CASSVGASGNTGELFF. In nucleotides, the CDR3 is TGTGCCAGCAGCGTAGGGGCTAGCGGGAACACCGGGGAGCTGTTTTTT.

V gene TRBV11-3 combines with J gene TRBJ1-4, with D unresolved. Germline CDR1 SGHNT, CDR2 YENEEA. V was pared by 1 base and J by 10 bases, with 10 bases between. The CDR3 totals 13 residues. The CDR3 sequence: CASSLGPSGKLFF. CDR3 bases: TGTGCCAGCAGCTTAGGGCCCAGTGGAAAACTGTTTTTT.

The chain is built from TRBV7-2 and TRBJ2-4; TRBD2 aligns across 7 bases. Per the germline V gene, CDR1 is SGHTA and CDR2 is FQGNSA. The V segment lost 1 base and the J segment 5 bases; nucleotides outside the gene matches: 5. The CDR3 sequence is 15 residues long. The CDR3 protein is CASSLGRAGQNIQYF. The CDR3 DNA is TGTGCCAGCAGCTTAGGGCGAGCGGGGCAAAACATTCAGTACTTC.

This rearrangement joins TRBV5-1 to TRBJ2-1; 9 positions match TRBD2. Trimming cost V 0 bases and J 6 bases; bases outside gene matches: 7. The CDR3 spans 16 residues. In germline, CDR1 is SGHRS, CDR2 YFSETQ. In DNA, the CDR3 is TGCGCCAGCAGCTTGGAGCAAGCGGGAGGTGTCAATGAGCAGTTCTTC. Its protein is CASSLEQAGGVNEQFF.

This chain uses TRBV9 with TRBJ2-7; D possibly corresponds to TRBD2 (6 bases). The CDR3 extends over 11 amino acids. Deletions cut 4 bases from V and 10 bases from J, with 12 bases between. In germline, CDR1 is SGDLS, CDR2 YYNGEE. CDR3 bases: TGTGCCAGCAGCCCGGGGGTGGATCAGTACTTC. Translated, it gives CASSPGVDQYF.

The V gene is TRBV6-1, the J gene TRBJ1-2; the D gene is possibly TRBD1 (6 bases). The CDR3 is made up of 15 amino acids. Per the germline V gene, CDR1 is MNHNS and CDR2 is SASEGT. With 2 bases removed from V and 4 bases from J, the gap between germline ends came to 14 bases. CDR3 amino acids: CASSEQPGAIYGYTF. The CDR3 DNA reads TGTGCCAGCAGTGAACAGCCAGGGGCAATCTATGGCTACACCTTC.

This clonotype showed up just a few times. The rearrangement joins TRBV6-1 to TRBJ2-3, with D tentatively TRBD2 (5 bases). This CDR3 spans 12 amino acids. V gave up 2 bases and J gave up 14 bases, with 14 bases separating them. Germline V CDR1 and CDR2: MNHNS, SASEGT. The CDR3 region is CASSERKDSAYF. In nucleotides, the CDR3 is TGTGCCAGCAGTGAACGGAAGGATAGCGCGTATTTT.

On this clonotype itself: Compared with germline, one end of the junction differs, possibly owing to a read error. The V gene is TRBV2, the J gene TRBJ1-2; 10 nucleotides line up with TRBD1. CDR3 length: 15 residues. In germline, CDR1 is SNHLY, CDR2 FYNNEI. This chain's CDR3 is CACSEGTDRGLGYTF. DNA of the CDR3: TGTGCCTGCAGTGAAGGGACCGACAGGGGGCTCGGCTACACCTTC.